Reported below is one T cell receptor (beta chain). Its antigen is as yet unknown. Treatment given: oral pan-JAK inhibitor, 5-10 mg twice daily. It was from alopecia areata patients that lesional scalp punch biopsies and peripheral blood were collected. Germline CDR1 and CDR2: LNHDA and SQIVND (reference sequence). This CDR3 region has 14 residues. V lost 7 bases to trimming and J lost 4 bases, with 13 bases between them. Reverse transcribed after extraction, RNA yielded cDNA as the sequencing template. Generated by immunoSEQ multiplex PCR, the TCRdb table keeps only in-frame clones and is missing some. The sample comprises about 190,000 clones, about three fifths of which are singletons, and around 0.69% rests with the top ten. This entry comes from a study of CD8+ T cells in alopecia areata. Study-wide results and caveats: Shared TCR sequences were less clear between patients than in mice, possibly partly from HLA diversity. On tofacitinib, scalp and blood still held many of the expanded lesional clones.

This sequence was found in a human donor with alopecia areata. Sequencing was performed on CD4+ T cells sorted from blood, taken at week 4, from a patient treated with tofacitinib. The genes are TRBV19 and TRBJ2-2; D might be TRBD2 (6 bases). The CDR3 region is CASKRQGGTGELFF. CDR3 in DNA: TGTGCCAGTAAAAGGCAGGGAGGCACCGGGGAGCTGTTTTTT.